Listed here is a single TCR beta chain. The target antigen is unknown. This sample was taken from a study of CD8 T cells in Susac syndrome. Healthy donors matched for age and sex were used as controls. TEMRA cells were FACS-enriched, and CD8+ and CD4+ T cells were isolated negatively. Study-level results: Individuals included in the TCR sequencing and HLA analysis were acknowledged by the study to be relatively few in number.

With random hexamers, about 0.45 to 1 ug RNA was reverse transcribed. Amplification of TCR beta CDR3 spanned 54 Vbeta and 13 Jbeta via immunoSEQ multiplex PCR. TCRdb passed the immunoSEQ multiplex PCR reads through MiXCR, listing each CDR3 protein once. The sample holds 110,000 or so distinct CDR3 sequences; 80% to 95% are singletons and the top ten take approximately 0.13%. The sequencing sample was made of CD8+ T cells from PBMCs. This receptor was identified in a human donor in good health.

DNA of the CDR3: TGCGCCAGCAGCTTGGAAGGACAGGCCCTTGGTGGCTACACCTTC. Its protein is CASSLEGQALGGYTF. The chain is built from TRBV5-1 and TRBJ1-2, with 7 bases aligning to TRBD1. Per the germline V gene, CDR1 is SGHRS and CDR2 is YFSETQ. The length of the CDR3 is 15 residues. The V and J ends lost 0 bases and 7 bases, in that order; junction bases with no gene match: 9.